The following is a T cell receptor beta chain sequence with its context. Its antigen is not known. The record originates from a study of cytomegalovirus exposure and HLA in healthy donors. General study points: In a later analysis, first-cohort TCR clusters were found to tend to co-occur in the approximately 120 validation repertoires. Overall, 164 TCR beta chains were annotated as cytomegalovirus-associated. Reportedly, cytomegalovirus status was diagnosed with high sensitivity and specificity.

TCRdb keeps only in-frame clones here, not all; method: immunoSEQ multiplex PCR. The sample yields about 200,000 clones, 65% to 90% seen once. J was trimmed by 4 bases and V by 1 base; bases with no gene match: 6. Germline values: CDR1 SGHVS, CDR2 FNYEAQ. This CDR3 has 16 residues. The source of this sequence is a woman in her thirties in good health and CMV-seropositive. V gene TRBV7-6 combines with J gene TRBJ2-3, with 9 positions matching TRBD2. The specimen sequenced was PBMCs. The CDR3 loop is CASSLVSGRTADTQYF. In DNA form, the CDR3 reads TGTGCCAGCAGCTTAGTCAGCGGGAGGACAGCAGATACGCAGTATTTT. Full variable domain (rest looked up from reference TRBV7-6 and TRBJ2-3): GAGVSQSPRYKVTKRGQDVALRCDPISGHVSLYWYRQALGQGPEFLTYFNYEAQQDKSGLPNDRFSAERPEGSISTLTIQRTEQRDSAMYRCASSLVSGRTADTQYFGPGTRLTVL.